This passage covers 8 T cell receptor beta chains from one sample sequenced in a study of CD8 T cells in Susac syndrome. Reverse transcription used about 0.45 to 1 ug RNA and random hexamers. TCRdb redid the calling of the immunoSEQ multiplex PCR reads with MiXCR, one entry per CDR3 protein. The sample includes approximately 200,000 distinct CDR3 sequences, 95% seen only once; the top ten take 0.082%. Sequencing was carried out using CD4+ T cells from PBMCs. All receptors derive from a human donor with multiple sclerosis.

This clonotype was detected only once. J is TRBJ1-1 and V is TRBV29-1; D unclear. Germline lookup yields CDR1 SQVTM and CDR2 ANQGSEA. V lost 7 bases, J lost 0 bases, and 6 bases lay in between. This CDR3 is 11 amino acids long. The CDR3 nucleotides are TGCAGCGGGAAAATGAACACTGAAGCTTTCTTT. Its protein product is CSGKMNTEAFF.

CDR3 sequence: CASSSSLRTGNTEAFF. In DNA form, the CDR3 reads TGTGCCAGCAGCTCCAGTCTACGGACAGGGAACACTGAAGCTTTCTTT. The V gene is TRBV9, the J gene TRBJ1-1; TRBD1 aligns across 7 bases. The V gene's germline CDR1 is SGDLS and CDR2 YYNGEE. Trimming took 4 bases from V and 1 from J; bases not matched to a gene: 10. This CDR3 has 16 amino acids.

The J gene is TRBJ2-3, the V gene TRBV3-1; D unresolved. The CDR3 runs 15 residues. CDR1 is LGHDT, CDR2 YNNKEL, per germline (reference sequence). The V end lost 7 bases, the J end lost 0 bases, and 14 bases lay between the germline ends. The CDR3 loop is CASTSRSLSTDTQYF. CDR3 coding DNA: TGTGCCAGCACCTCTAGGAGTCTTAGCACAGATACGCAGTATTTT.

The chain couples TRBV7-2 to TRBJ2-7; D may be TRBD1 or TRBD2 (6 bases each). V shed 3 bases and J shed 4 bases, with 16 bases lying between them. In germline, CDR1 is SGHTA, CDR2 FQGNSA. CDR3 size: 15 residues. In DNA form, the CDR3 reads TGTGCCAGCAGCTTTAGTCGGGGGCTAGGGTACGAGCAGTACTTC. The encoded protein is CASSFSRGLGYEQYF.

V and J are TRBV3-1 and TRBJ2-1; perhaps TRBD1 as D (5 bases). Trimming stripped 6 bases from V and 0 bases from J, with 12 bases between. Germline V CDR1 and CDR2: LGHDT, YNNKEL (reference sequence). This CDR3 contains 15 residues. CDR3 residues: CASSPDTNSYNEQFF. For the CDR3, the DNA is TGTGCCAGCAGTCCGGACACAAACTCCTACAATGAGCAGTTCTTC.

This sequence joins TRBV7-2 and TRBJ1-2, with unresolved D. Germline loops: CDR1 SGHTA, CDR2 FQGNSA. CDR3 size: 12 residues. V was shortened by 6 bases and J by 8 bases, with 13 bases between the two germline ends. CDR3 region: CASRGNSGGYTF. In DNA form, the CDR3 reads TGTGCCAGCAGGGGGAACTCGGGCGGCTACACCTTC. Full variable domain (rest looked up from reference TRBV7-2 and TRBJ1-2): GAGVSQSPSNKVTEKGKDVELRCDPISGHTALYWYRQSLGQGLEFLIYFQGNSAPDKSGLPSDRFSAERTGGSVSTLTIQRTQQEDSAVYLCASRGNSGGYTFGSGTRLTVV.

This chain uses TRBV2 with TRBJ1-2, with D possibly TRBD1 on 5 matching bases. With 3 bases removed from V and 4 bases from J, the gap between germline ends came to 15 bases. Germline V gene lookup returns CDR1 SNHLY and CDR2 FYNNEI. The CDR3 has 15 amino acids. In DNA form, the CDR3 reads TGTGCCAGCAGTGATCCACGTGGGACGGCCTATGGCTACACCTTC. Translating gives CASSDPRGTAYGYTF.

The chain carries TRBV30 and TRBJ1-2; no definite D call. CDR3 size: 13 residues. Germline values: CDR1 GTSNPN, CDR2 SVGIG (reference sequence). Trimming took off 5 bases at V and 4 bases at J, with 14 bases between the two ends. The CDR3 here is CAWHKGAFYGYTF. The CDR3 DNA follows: TGTGCCTGGCACAAGGGCGCATTCTATGGCTACACCTTC.